This is a list of T cell receptor beta chains from one sample in a study of shared clonotypes between healthy human individuals. Only in-frame clones appear in the TCRdb table, and some are missing; sequencing was by immunoSEQ multiplex PCR. The sample records 530,000 or so clones, over 60% being singletons. Sequenced input: PBMCs. The source is a woman in her forties in good health. Some clones in this sample may be carry-over from other donors' samples. CDR3s leave out the opening cysteine and the closing phenylalanine or tryptophan. Each record gives: J gene, V gene, D gene, clone size, CDR3 protein. A D gene is named only where the DNA matches it firmly. A row's size may be missing; if present it is once, few, many or a size class.

>TRBJ2-7|TRBV6-5|TRBD1|many
ASRFTGGVEQY
>TRBJ2-5|TRBV5-5|TRBD1|NA
ASSLGTGPQETQY
>TRBJ2-2|TRBV6-6|NA|NA
ASSYSTNGELF
>TRBJ1-5|TRBV19|NA|NA
ASSMGRQPQH
>TRBJ2-7|TRBV4-2|NA|many
ASSQDPGGGSYEQY
>TRBJ2-5|TRBV19|TRBD1|many
ASSILGTGTQY
>TRBJ1-1|TRBV9|NA|NA
ASSVGGRNTEAF
>TRBJ2-7|TRBV2|TRBD2|NA
ASSEGGSTLYEQY
>TRBJ1-1|TRBV4-1|NA|few
ASSQSRMENTEAF
>TRBJ2-5|TRBV7-7|NA|NA
ASSLHLGVETQY
>TRBJ2-7|TRBV6-5|NA|NA
ASSPLGTREQY
>TRBJ2-4|TRBV13|NA|NA
ASSLGRGRTSILAKNIQY
>TRBJ1-4|TRBV5-1|NA|NA
ASAGGATNEKLF
>TRBJ2-7|TRBV5-4|TRBD1|NA
ASSKQGALVEQY
>TRBJ2-1|TRBV19|TRBD2|NA
ASTPGTSSYNEQF
>TRBJ1-2|TRBV5-4|TRBD1|NA
ASSWDSPNYGYT
>TRBJ1-2|TRBV27|TRBD1|NA
ASSSLRDRGGGYT
>TRBJ2-3|TRBV7-9|NA|once
ASSLAGVDTQY
>TRBJ2-5|TRBV28|NA|NA
ASSTRGGQETQY
>TRBJ2-7|TRBV29-1|TRBD2|NA
SVERSGGGHEQY
>TRBJ1-2|TRBV5-1|TRBD1|once
ASSLGDRDYGYT
>TRBJ2-2|TRBV7-6|NA|NA
ASSLARRNTGELF